This TCR beta chain was profiled in a study of molecular identifiers for immune sequencing clone quantification listed by TCRdb under 2018. Context from the whole study: For a replicate experiment, the RNA from either 20,000 or 100,000 naive CD8 T cells was divided into five aliquots, and four of those aliquots went on to sequencing. This methods study benchmarked molecular-identifier clustering-based TCR repertoire sequencing (MIDCIRS) and TCR RNA copy counting, using CD8 T cells to do so. General study outcomes and caveats: Identical TCR molecules sharing a barcode could cause highly expanded clone sizes to be underestimated. Modeling gave about 3 recovered TCR RNA copies per cell versus 8 to 10 by digital PCR, implying about 30% capture efficiency. Clones above 20 RNA copies held over 97% of molecules in CMV-specific effector cells but under 1% in naive cells. A single cell's worth of spiked-in Jurkat TCR RNA was reported detectable even among under 1.3 million naive CD8 T cells. When barcode sub-clustering was omitted, TCR diversity was inflated by chimeric consensus sequences, with chimeras reaching as high as 47%. Spiked-in Jurkat TCR RNA (roughly 10 copies' worth), which is not part of the donor repertoire, was contained in the naive libraries.

The CDR3 runs 13 amino acids, cysteine and phenylalanine included. Only the CDR3 DNA stays, 39 bases, in frame from base 1. Via the germline V gene, CDR1 is SGHRS and CDR2 YFSETQ. V is cut back by 4 bases and J by 3 bases, with 3 bases in the junction unmatched. This clonotype is medium-sized (0.01 to 0.1%) in terms of sample share. The target of this receptor is not known. No much larger clone exists at a distance of one base, and base qualities are not known. Preparation of the library involved PCR. Sequencing was performed on a NextSeq 500. Bulk TCR libraries were prepared as previously described, using TCR primers listed in Table S5. Total RNA was purified with the Qiagen AllPrep DNA/RNA kit. Before analysis, reads from multiple sequencing runs of one library were combined. As for the authors' bioinformatics: Reads were retained only if their TCR constant sequence matched exactly, and those retained reads were trimmed to 150 nt and grouped according to their 12-nt molecular barcodes. Reads inside each barcode group were sub-clustered using a 15% Levenshtein threshold, and a quality-weighted consensus sequence was constructed for each RNA molecule. Non-functional sequences were removed, as were lower-count sequences one edit away from another. Based on a fit of two negative binomial distributions, barcode sub-clusters having less than 20% of the maximum read count were discarded. TCRdb ran its own pipeline on the public reads, namely fastp trimming at Q25 and MiXCR clone calling, and kept in-frame beta chains. Each entry merges the rows of one CDR3 protein and shows their most common DNA and genes. TCRdb, not the original authors, processed these V and J calls. The sample table records over 85,000 distinct CDR3 sequences; 25% of these occur just once. The top ten hold around 0.77% of the sample.

Libraries of naive CD8 T cells were generated from roughly 20,000 to 1,000,000 sorted cells, with 10%, 30% or 50% of the purified RNA used. On a BD FACSAria II, naive CD8 T cells were FACS-sorted as CD8+CD4-CCR7+CD45RA+ and collected into RLT Plus buffer. Detection sensitivity was tested by spiking Jurkat RNA equal to roughly ten TCR copies' worth into samples containing about 19,000-1,000,000 naive CD8 T cells. CD8 T cells were enriched using RosetteSep CD8+ T Cell Enrichment Cocktail and Ficoll-Paque, and the enriched cells then underwent ACK red cell lysis. The TCR sequence derives from a human donor in good health. Some libraries in this study had Jurkat cell RNA spiked in. The sequencing input was naive CD8+ T cells from blood, with Jurkat cell RNA spiked in. Sample cell subset or site, as interpreted from the label and publication: FACS-sorted CD8+CD4-CCR7+CD45RA+ naive T cells. The chain joins TRBV5-1 to TRBJ2-7, with 8 junctional bases fitting TRBD1. CDR3 protein: CASSPTGGYEQYF. The DNA sequence reads TGCGCCAGCAGCCCAACAGGGGGCTACGAGCAGTACTTC.